Listed here are 20 T cell receptor beta chains from one sample, sequenced in a study of neurological immune-mediated disorders. TCRdb itself ran the 5' RACE reads through MiXCR, one entry per CDR3 protein. The sample lists roughly 74,000 distinct CDR3 sequences, 5.2% occurring once. Sequenced: PBMCs. The receptors here all came from a man between 18 and 29 years old with multiple sclerosis.

Comments on this clonotype: A read error may be the cause here, since a much bigger clone is one base away. The V gene is TRBV20-1, the J gene TRBJ1-5; tentative D call: TRBD1 (5 bases). Looked up from germline, CDR1 is DFQATT and CDR2 is SNEGSKA (reference sequence). The CDR3 consists of 13 residues. Trimming removed 6 bases from V and 12 bases from J, with 21 bases in between. CDR3 sequence (DNA): TGCAGTGCCTCGGGAAAGGGGATGAGCGGCCAGCATTTT. Translation: CSASGKGMSGQHF.

This chain joins TRBV6-5 and TRBJ1-2; no clear D gene. V was trimmed by 10 bases and J by 4 bases, leaving 16 bases between them. The CDR3 runs to 13 residues. Germline values: CDR1 MNHEY, CDR2 SVGAGI. CDR3 bases: TGTGCCACCAGGACCCTAAAGATCTATGGCTACACCTTC. As protein: CATRTLKIYGYTF.

This clonotype was seen more than once but under ten times. This chain links TRBV20-1 with TRBJ2-3; 7 bases agree with TRBD2. The length of the CDR3 is 17 residues. The trim removed 3 bases at V and 4 bases at J, leaving 16 bases unmatched. Per germline, CDR1 DFQATT and CDR2 SNEGSKA (reference sequence). CDR3 sequence: CSARIFGGDEPSDTQYF. DNA for the CDR3: TGCAGTGCTAGGATCTTTGGGGGGGACGAACCATCAGATACGCAGTATTTT.

The chain links TRBV6-1 to TRBJ2-5, with D possibly TRBD2 on 5 matching bases. V was cut by 5 bases and J by 2 bases, with 15 bases left in between. This CDR3 has 15 amino acids. The germline gives CDR1 MNHNS, CDR2 SASEGT. The CDR3 DNA sequence: TGTGCCAGCAGTTGGGAGCGGAACCTACAAGAGACCCAGTACTTC. This translates into CASSWERNLQETQYF.

This clonotype was observed many times. The chain carries TRBV7-6 and TRBJ1-2, with D perhaps TRBD1 (5 bases). CDR3 size: 15 residues. V was clipped by 2 bases and J by 1 base, with 11 bases between them. The germline gives CDR1 SGHVS, CDR2 FNYEAQ. The CDR3: CASSLRADSNYGYTF. The DNA of the CDR3 is TGTGCCAGCAGCTTACGGGCTGACAGTAACTATGGCTACACCTTC.

This clonotype was observed many times. The chain couples TRBV7-6 to TRBJ2-7; D is uncertain. V lost 5 bases, J lost 5 bases, and 13 bases lay in between. The CDR3 length is 13 residues. Germline V gene data show CDR1 as SGHVS and CDR2 as FNYEAQ. CDR3 residues: CASSPSFWDEQYF. The CDR3 DNA reads as TGTGCCAGCAGCCCCAGTTTTTGGGACGAGCAGTACTTC.

Ten or more counts support this clonotype. V gene TRBV20-1 combines with J gene TRBJ2-2; the D gene could be TRBD1 or TRBD2 (5 bases each). V shed 3 bases and J shed 5 bases, with 7 bases lying between them. CDR1 and CDR2 (germline): DFQATT, SNEGSKA (reference sequence). The CDR3 covers 12 residues. The CDR3 region is CSASEGTGELFF. The DNA of the CDR3 is TGCAGTGCTAGTGAGGGGACCGGGGAGCTGTTTTTT.

The sample holds many counts of this clonotype. This CDR3 is CASSLEGLNQPQHF. CDR3 DNA: TGCGCCAGCAGCTTGGAGGGCCTTAATCAGCCCCAGCATTTT. The chain employs TRBV5-1 and TRBJ1-5; D remains unclear. The CDR3 is 14 amino acids. V lost 0 bases to trimming and J lost 4 bases, with 8 bases between them. Germline CDR1 is SGHRS and CDR2 is YFSETQ.

This clonotype was counted ten times or more. This rearrangement joins TRBV11-2 to TRBJ2-5, with unresolved D. The CDR3 is made up of 12 amino acids. Germline-derived CDR1 and CDR2 are SGHAT and FQNNGV. V was trimmed by 2 bases and J by 5 bases, leaving 6 bases between them. CDR3 region: CASSLRRETQYF. CDR3 bases: TGTGCCAGCAGCTTAAGACGGGAGACCCAGTACTTC.

This clonotype was detected only a few times. This clone may be a read error of a much larger clone one base away. The chain is built from TRBV12-3 or TRBV12-4 and TRBJ1-2, with 8 nucleotides matching TRBD1. V lost 3 bases and J lost 2; bases outside the gene matches: 11. The CDR3 sequence is 17 residues long. CDR3 sequence reads: CASSFRGQERGNYGYTF. CDR3 in DNA: TGTGCCAGCAGTTTTCGGGGACAGGAGAGAGGCAACTATGGCTACACCTTC.

This clonotype was seen repeatedly, ten times or more. The chain's CDR3 is CASSVEQGSSGELFF. The CDR3 DNA sequence: TGTGCCAGCAGCGTAGAACAGGGGAGCTCCGGGGAGCTGTTTTTT. The V gene is TRBV9, the J gene TRBJ2-2; 7 bases agree with TRBD1. CDR3 length equals 15 residues. Germline CDR1 is SGDLS and CDR2 is YYNGEE. V lost 0 bases and J lost 6; bases outside the gene matches: 5.

In this sample, this clonotype turned up many times. The DNA for the CDR3 is TGCGCCAGCAGCTTGGCCTCGTCAGATACGCAGTATTTT. Its protein is CASSLASSDTQYF. The chain joins TRBV5-1 to TRBJ2-3; no reliable D call. Trimming cost V 0 bases and J 4 bases, with 6 bases left between them. The CDR3 is 13 residues long. CDR1 and CDR2 from the germline V gene are SGHRS and YFSETQ. The whole variable domain, filled in from reference TRBV5-1 and TRBJ2-3, reads KAGVTQTPRYLIKTRGQQVTLSCSPISGHRSVSWYQQTPGQGLQFLFEYFSETQRNKGNFPGRFSGRQFSNSRSEMNVSTLELGDSALYLCASSLASSDTQYFGPGTRLTVL.

In this sample, this clonotype turned up many times. The chain recombines TRBV29-1 with TRBJ2-6; maybe TRBD1 (6 bases). Germline CDR1 is SQVTM and CDR2 is ANQGSEA. CDR3 length: 14 amino acids. V was cut by 6 bases and J by 2 bases, with 11 bases left in between. DNA for the CDR3: TGCAGCGTGGCGACAGGAGCTGGGGCCAACGTCCTGACTTTC. Its protein product is CSVATGAGANVLTF.

This clonotype appeared many times. V gene TRBV20-1 combines with J gene TRBJ2-3, with TRBD2 identical over 8 bases. CDR1 and CDR2 from the germline V gene are DFQATT and SNEGSKA (reference sequence). The CDR3 is 13 amino acids. With 3 bases clipped from V and 3 bases from J, the junction kept 2 bases outside the gene matches. DNA of the CDR3: TGCAGTGCTAGGTCTAGCGGGACAGATACGCAGTATTTT. It encodes CSARSSGTDTQYF.

The chain links TRBV6-5 to TRBJ2-7; perhaps TRBD2 as D (5 bases). The CDR3 length is 12 residues. Germline V lookup: CDR1 MNHEY, CDR2 SVGAGI. The ends were cut back, 10 bases at V and 3 bases at J, with 13 bases in the middle. This chain's CDR3 is CATSGGDYEQYF. The CDR3 nucleotides are TGTGCCACCTCTGGAGGTGACTACGAGCAGTACTTC.

This clonotype was seen more than once but under ten times. A read error may be the cause here, since a much bigger clone is one base away. V and J are TRBV5-1 and TRBJ2-3; no firm D call. From germline, CDR1 is SGHRS and CDR2 YFSETQ. The V end was cut by 0 bases, the J end by 2 bases, with 10 bases between. This CDR3 spans 15 amino acids. CDR3 DNA sequence: TGCGCCAGCAGCTTGGAGGGAAAGAACACAGATACGCAGTATTTT. Its protein product is CASSLEGKNTDTQYF.

Concerning this clonotype: Germline is not matched at one junction end, which may reflect a read error. The chain employs TRBV5-1 and TRBJ2-1; D uncertain. The CDR3 runs 11 residues. Germline V gives CDR1 SGHRS, CDR2 YFSETQ. The CDR3 DNA is TGCGCCAGCAGATTGGGATATGAGCAGTTCTTC. The encoded protein is CASRLGYEQFF.

Ten or more counts support this clonotype. The V gene is TRBV5-1, the J gene TRBJ2-1; 7 bases fit TRBD1. This CDR3 spans 15 amino acids. CDR1 is SGHRS and CDR2 is YFSETQ in the germline V gene. V trimming: 3 bases; J trimming: 5 bases; junction bases outside the gene matches: 8. The CDR3, as DNA: TGCGCCAGCAGCTGGTCGACGGGACAGCACAATGAGCAGTTCTTC. It encodes CASSWSTGQHNEQFF.

This clonotype was found many times. Here the CDR3 reads CASSIGSGRFDEQYF. The CDR3 DNA sequence: TGTGCCAGTAGTATAGGGAGCGGGAGATTCGACGAGCAGTACTTC. The V gene is TRBV19, the J gene TRBJ2-7, with 8 positions matching TRBD2. Germline V gene data show CDR1 as LNHDA and CDR2 as SQIVND (reference sequence). Trimming at V came to 1 base and at J to 5 bases, leaving 7 bases not matched to a gene. The CDR3 contains 15 residues.

This clonotype was observed at least ten times. The chain carries TRBV20-1 and TRBJ2-3; tentatively, D is TRBD2 (5 bases). The CDR3 consists of 12 residues. V lost 3 bases and J 6 bases, leaving 10 bases between the germline ends. The germline V gene encodes CDR1 DFQATT and CDR2 SNEGSKA (reference sequence). The CDR3 nucleotides are TGCAGTGCTAGTAAGGAGGTCGATACGCAGTATTTT. Its translation is CSASKEVDTQYF.